These 19 T cell receptor beta chains came from one sample sequenced in a study of CD8 T cells in Susac syndrome. RNA amounts of roughly 0.5 to 1 ug underwent reverse transcription with random hexamers. Each CDR3 protein gets one entry after TCRdb re-called the immunoSEQ multiplex PCR reads with MiXCR. This table has about 200,000 distinct CDR3 sequences, 85% to 95% appearing once. The sample taken for sequencing was CD4+ T cells from PBMCs. The receptors were sampled from a human donor in good health.

V and J are TRBV12-3 or TRBV12-4 and TRBJ2-7; no definite D call. The V end was cut by 5 bases, the J end by 0 bases, with 11 bases between. The CDR3 length is 14 residues. The CDR3: CASSRLASSYEQYF. As DNA, the CDR3 is TGTGCCAGCAGTCGACTTGCGAGCTCCTACGAGCAGTACTTC.

The V and J genes are TRBV24-1 and TRBJ2-1; the D is unclear. The germline V and J ends were trimmed by 3 bases and 4 bases, with 9 bases remaining between them. Germline CDR1 is KGHDR and CDR2 is SFDVKD. CDR3 size: 14 residues. The CDR3 spells CATSDPRKYNEQFF. For the CDR3, the DNA is TGTGCCACCAGTGATCCGAGGAAATACAATGAGCAGTTCTTC.

This chain links TRBV5-4 with TRBJ1-2; possible D gene TRBD1, 5 bases. The germline CDR1 and CDR2 sequences are SGHNT and YYREEE (reference sequence). This CDR3 spans 15 amino acids. Trimming left V 0 bases short and J 4 bases short, with 13 bases between. This chain's CDR3 is CASSLALGGSYGYTF. The CDR3 DNA reads as TGTGCCAGCAGCTTGGCCCTGGGGGGATCCTATGGCTACACCTTC.

This chain connects TRBV5-1 to TRBJ1-1, with D unclear. Trimming removed 1 base from V and 7 bases from J, with 11 bases in between. Germline V gene data show CDR1 as SGHRS and CDR2 as YFSETQ. This CDR3 comprises 13 residues. CDR3 sequence reads: CASSLSQPLEAFF. CDR3 in DNA: TGCGCCAGCAGCTTGAGTCAGCCTCTTGAAGCTTTCTTT.

The chain has TRBV6-1 and TRBJ2-3; D unclear. The V gene lost 5 bases and the J gene lost 2 bases, with 11 bases spanning the gap. Germline CDR1 and CDR2: MNHNS and SASEGT. The CDR3 is 14 amino acids. The DNA of the CDR3 is TGTGCCAGCAGTTGGGCGAGTTTCACAGATACGCAGTATTTT. This gives the protein CASSWASFTDTQYF.

The chain combines TRBV20-1 with TRBJ1-5; weak D call: TRBD1 (5 bases). The CDR3 consists of 14 residues. The germline V and J ends were trimmed by 4 bases and 0 bases, with 10 bases remaining between them. Germline CDR1 DFQATT, CDR2 SNEGSKA (reference sequence). The CDR3 DNA reads as TGCAGTGCTACGACAGAATATAGCAATCAGCCCCAGCATTTT. This encodes CSATTEYSNQPQHF.

The chain couples TRBV5-6 to TRBJ2-1; D possibly corresponds to TRBD2 (7 bases). Trimming left V 4 bases short and J 1 base short, with 15 bases between. The CDR3 has 16 amino acids. Germline V lookup: CDR1 SGHDT, CDR2 YYEEEE. CDR3 in amino acids: CASSLPGGQSYNEQFF. As DNA, the CDR3 is TGTGCCAGCAGCCTCCCCGGGGGGCAGTCCTACAATGAGCAGTTCTTC.

The chain has TRBV19 and TRBJ2-2, with 8 bases aligning to TRBD1. The V gene's germline CDR1 is LNHDA and CDR2 SQIVND (reference sequence). Losses at the gene ends were 8 bases for V and 5 bases for J; bases not matched to a gene: 4. This CDR3 comprises 13 residues. The CDR3 bases are TGTGCCAGTCGGACAGGGTGGACCGGGGAGCTGTTTTTT. It specifies CASRTGWTGELFF.

The V gene is TRBV10-3, the J gene TRBJ1-1; a weak D match, TRBD1 (5 bases). The germline V and J ends were trimmed by 3 bases and 8 bases, with 10 bases remaining between them. The germline CDR1 and CDR2 sequences are ENHRY and SYGVKD. The CDR3 is 12 amino acids. The CDR3 nucleotides are TGTGCCATCAGTGATGGGGGACCCGAAGCTTTCTTT. Amino acid sequence: CAISDGGPEAFF.

This clonotype was recorded only once. This chain joins TRBV4-1 and TRBJ1-2; D unclear. The CDR3 runs to 16 residues. With 4 bases removed from V and 8 bases from J, the gap between germline ends came to 23 bases. Germline V CDR1 and CDR2: MGHRA, YSYEKL. CDR3 region: CASSPVGLRNYEGYTF. The DNA of the CDR3 is TGCGCCAGCAGCCCAGTTGGACTACGAAACTATGAGGGCTACACCTTC.

This chain joins TRBV20-1 and TRBJ1-1; D not certain. The CDR3 is made up of 14 amino acids. CDR1 is DFQATT and CDR2 is SNEGSKA in the germline V gene (reference sequence). The V end lost 6 bases, the J end lost 5 bases, and 19 bases lay between the germline ends. CDR3 residues: CSALRKDGRTEAFF. The CDR3 region has the DNA TGCAGTGCCTTGCGAAAGGATGGAAGGACTGAAGCTTTCTTT.

The J gene is TRBJ1-2, the V gene TRBV3-1, with unresolved D. The CDR3 is 13 residues long. V lost 1 base to trimming and J lost 2 bases, with 5 bases between them. Germline lookup yields CDR1 LGHDT and CDR2 YNNKEL (reference sequence). CDR3 nucleotides: TGTGCCAGCAGCCAAGGGAACAACTATGGCTACACCTTC. Translation gives CASSQGNNYGYTF.

This chain uses TRBV28 with TRBJ1-1; D gene uncertain. The CDR3 consists of 15 residues. The germline CDR1 and CDR2 sequences are MDHEN and SYDVKM. The V and J ends lost 10 bases and 1 base respectively, with 19 bases between them. The CDR3 sequence: CATNEPARENTEAFF. CDR3 in DNA: TGTGCCACAAATGAGCCGGCCAGAGAGAACACTGAAGCTTTCTTT. The whole variable domain, filled in from reference TRBV28 and TRBJ1-1, reads DVKVTQSSRYLVKRTGEKVFLECVQDMDHENMFWYRQDPGLGLRLIYFSYDVKMKEKGDIPEGYSVSREKKERFSLILESASTNQTSMYLCATNEPARENTEAFFGQGTRLTVV.

The rearrangement links TRBV5-4 to TRBJ1-2, with D hard to call. Germline values: CDR1 SGHNT, CDR2 YYREEE (reference sequence). V was pared by 0 bases and J by 4 bases, with 19 bases between. The CDR3 consists of 17 residues. The CDR3 DNA follows: TGTGCCAGCAGCTTGGCCAAAGATTCTGGAGTGGGCTATGGCTACACCTTC. Translating it yields CASSLAKDSGVGYGYTF.

The rearrangement uses TRBV28 and TRBJ2-5; possible D gene TRBD2, 5 bases. This CDR3 is built from 13 residues. Trimming took off 6 bases at V and 7 bases at J, with 15 bases between the two ends. Germline V lookup: CDR1 MDHEN, CDR2 SYDVKM. CDR3 protein: CASRSRPGGTQYF. For the CDR3, the DNA is TGTGCCAGCAGATCCCGACCCGGAGGGACCCAGTACTTC.

The V gene is TRBV7-2, the J gene TRBJ1-6; D is undetermined. The germline V gene encodes CDR1 SGHTA and CDR2 FQGNSA. The CDR3 is 12 residues long. V was trimmed by 5 bases and J by 8 bases, leaving 7 bases between them. This chain's CDR3 is CASSLVHSPLHF. The CDR3 DNA is TGTGCCAGCAGCCTCGTGCATTCACCCCTCCACTTT.

This sequence joins TRBV5-1 and TRBJ1-4; 7 nucleotides align to TRBD1. Germline CDR1 and CDR2: SGHRS and YFSETQ. V gave up 1 base and J gave up 4 bases; unmatched junction bases: 4. The CDR3 totals 15 residues. In DNA, the CDR3 is TGCGCCAGCAGCTTGCTAGGGGGCCTTAATGAAAAACTGTTTTTT. Translating gives CASSLLGGLNEKLFF.

The chain has TRBV4-1 and TRBJ2-4, with a weak D call TRBD2 (5 bases). The CDR3 is 16 residues long. V was trimmed by 1 base and J by 9 bases, leaving 19 bases between them. The germline V gene encodes CDR1 MGHRA and CDR2 YSYEKL. The DNA for the CDR3 is TGCGCCAGCAGCCAAGTCCTGGGCTCTCATCGGGGCATTCAGTACTTC. It specifies CASSQVLGSHRGIQYF.

The chain carries TRBV20-1 and TRBJ2-7; D is possibly TRBD2 (6 bases). CDR1 is DFQATT, CDR2 SNEGSKA, per germline (reference sequence). This CDR3 has 14 residues. Between the trimmed V and J ends, which lost 5 bases and 1 base, there was a span of 15 bases. This CDR3 is CSAPGLQLSYEQYV. Here the CDR3 DNA reads TGCAGTGCTCCGGGACTTCAGCTTTCCTACGAGCAGTACGTC.